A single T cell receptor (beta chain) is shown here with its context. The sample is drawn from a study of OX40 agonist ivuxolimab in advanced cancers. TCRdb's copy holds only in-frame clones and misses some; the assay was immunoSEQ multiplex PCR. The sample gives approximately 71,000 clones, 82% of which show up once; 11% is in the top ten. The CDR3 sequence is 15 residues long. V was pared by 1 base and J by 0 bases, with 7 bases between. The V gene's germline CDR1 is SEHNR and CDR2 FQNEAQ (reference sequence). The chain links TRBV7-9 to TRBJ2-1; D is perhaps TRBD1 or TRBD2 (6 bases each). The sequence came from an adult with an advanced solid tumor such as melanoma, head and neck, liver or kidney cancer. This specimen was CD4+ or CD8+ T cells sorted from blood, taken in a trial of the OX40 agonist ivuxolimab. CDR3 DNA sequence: TGTGCCAGCAGCTTAGGGGGGGCCTCCTACAATGAGCAGTTCTTC. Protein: CASSLGGASYNEQFF.